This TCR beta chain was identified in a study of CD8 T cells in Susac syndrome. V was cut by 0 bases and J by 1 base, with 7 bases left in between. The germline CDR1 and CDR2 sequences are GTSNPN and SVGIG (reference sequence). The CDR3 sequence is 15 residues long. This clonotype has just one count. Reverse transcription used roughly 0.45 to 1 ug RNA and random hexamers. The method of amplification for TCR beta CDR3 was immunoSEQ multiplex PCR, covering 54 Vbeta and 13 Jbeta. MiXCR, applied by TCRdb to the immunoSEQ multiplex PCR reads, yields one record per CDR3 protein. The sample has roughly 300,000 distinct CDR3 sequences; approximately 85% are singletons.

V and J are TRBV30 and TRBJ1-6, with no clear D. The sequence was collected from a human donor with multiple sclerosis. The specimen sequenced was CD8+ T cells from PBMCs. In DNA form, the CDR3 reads TGTGCCTGGAGTGTAGATGCGTCCTATAATTCACCCCTCCACTTT. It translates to CAWSVDASYNSPLHF. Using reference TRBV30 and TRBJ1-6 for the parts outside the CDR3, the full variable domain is SQTIHQWPATLVQPVGSPLSLECTVEGTSNPNLYWYRQAAGRGLQLLFYSVGIGQISSEVPQNLSASRPQDRQFILSSKKLLLSDSGFYLCAWSVDASYNSPLHFGNGTRLTVT.